The 20 T cell receptor beta chains in this list originate from one sample, sequenced in a study of blood T cell repertoires in COVID-19. Generated by immunoSEQ multiplex PCR, the TCRdb table keeps only in-frame clones and is missing some. The table lists hundreds of thousands of clones, 89% of them singletons. The sequencing sample was made of peripheral blood. Source of these receptors: a woman aged 30 to 39 with COVID-19, enrolled during active disease.

There are a few counts of this clone. The chain uses TRBV4-3 and TRBJ2-3; D unclear. The V and J ends lost 0 bases and 4 bases respectively, with 5 bases between them. This CDR3 has 13 amino acids. In germline, CDR1 is LGHNA, CDR2 YSLEER. The CDR3 loop reads CASSQEASDTQYF. CDR3 DNA sequence: TGCGCCAGCAGCCAAGAGGCATCAGATACGCAGTATTTT.

The J gene is TRBJ1-1, the V gene TRBV7-9, with D tentatively TRBD1 (6 bases). The CDR3 is 14 amino acids. V gave up 5 bases and J gave up 3 bases, with 13 bases separating them. Germline V gene sequence: CDR1 SEHNR, CDR2 FQNEAQ (reference sequence). The chain's CDR3 is CASSPTGYDTEAFF. The CDR3 bases are TGTGCCAGCAGCCCCACAGGGTACGACACTGAAGCTTTCTTT.

The CDR3 here is CASSSGAGSSPLHF. The CDR3 DNA reads TGTGCCAGCAGTTCCGGGGCGGGGAGTTCACCCCTCCACTTT. The rearrangement uses TRBV28 and TRBJ1-6; tentatively, D is TRBD1 (5 bases). CDR1 is MDHEN, CDR2 SYDVKM, per germline. V dropped 4 bases and J dropped 9 bases, with 13 bases sitting between them. CDR3 size: 14 residues.

This chain connects TRBV27 to TRBJ2-7, with TRBD2 identical over 7 bases. Germline V gene data show CDR1 as MNHEY and CDR2 as SMNVEV (reference sequence). V gave up 6 bases and J gave up 6 bases; unmatched junction bases: 11. This CDR3 has 14 amino acids. The CDR3 coding sequence is TGTGCCAGCAGCCAAGGGGAGGGCTCCATCGAGCAGTACGTC. Translating it yields CASSQGEGSIEQYV.

This chain joins TRBV11-3 and TRBJ2-1, with TRBD2 identical over 11 bases. CDR3 size: 17 residues. V lost 1 base, J lost 6 bases, and 8 bases stayed unmatched. Germline CDR1 and CDR2: SGHNT and YENEEA. The CDR3 loop is CASSLGVAGGLGNEQFF. The CDR3 DNA reads TGTGCCAGCAGCTTAGGGGTAGCGGGGGGGCTCGGCAATGAGCAGTTCTTC. Full variable domain (rest looked up from reference TRBV11-3 and TRBJ2-1): EAGVVQSPRYKIIEKKQPVAFWCNPISGHNTLYWYLQNLGQGPELLIRYENEEAVDDSQLPKDRFSAERLKGVDSTLKIQPAELGDSAVYLCASSLGVAGGLGNEQFFGPGTRLTVL.

The V gene is TRBV11-2, the J gene TRBJ2-7; possible D gene TRBD2, 5 bases. Trimming took off 1 base at V and 0 bases at J, with 7 bases between the two ends. CDR1 and CDR2 from the germline V gene are SGHAT and FQNNGV. The CDR3 is made up of 14 amino acids. The CDR3, as DNA: TGTGCCAGCAGCTTAGGTACTAGCTCCTACGAGCAGTACTTC. Translating gives CASSLGTSSYEQYF.

The rearrangement joins TRBV28 to TRBJ1-1; 9 bases map to TRBD1. Germline assignment: CDR1 MDHEN and CDR2 SYDVKM. CDR3 length equals 16 residues. The ends lost 2 bases at V and 5 bases at J; junction bases unmatched: 9. DNA for the CDR3: TGTGCCAGCAGTTTAAGCGGACAGGGGTCCTGGACTGAAGCTTTCTTT. Protein: CASSLSGQGSWTEAFF.

The rearrangement joins TRBV13 to TRBJ2-7; 9 bases line up with TRBD2. Germline values: CDR1 PRHDT, CDR2 FYEKMQ (reference sequence). The V gene end was trimmed by 0 bases and the J gene end by 4 bases; junction bases not matched to a gene: 4. This CDR3 comprises 15 residues. CDR3: CASSLGNGLAYEQYV. The CDR3 nucleotides are TGTGCCAGCAGCTTAGGCAACGGACTAGCGTACGAGCAGTACGTC.

The chain uses TRBV7-8 and TRBJ1-1; D might be TRBD1 (6 bases). Germline loops: CDR1 SGHVS, CDR2 FQNEAQ. The V end lost 5 bases, the J end lost 10 bases, and 44 bases lay between the germline ends. This CDR3 is 22 amino acids long. DNA for the CDR3: TGTGCCAGCAGCCTGGCCGTCCACCCGGTAGTGGTGGTTGAAGAAAAGGACAGTGGAGCTTTCTTT. Encoded protein: CASSLAVHPVVVVEEKDSGAFF.

This chain's CDR3 is CASSLGSGAAQETQYF. CDR3 DNA sequence: TGTGCCAGCAGCTTGGGGAGTGGGGCTGCTCAAGAGACCCAGTACTTC. This chain links TRBV5-4 with TRBJ2-5; a possible D gene is TRBD1 (5 bases). This CDR3 contains 16 residues. V was clipped by 0 bases and J by 2 bases, with 14 bases between them. CDR1 SGHNT and CDR2 YYREEE come from the germline V gene (reference sequence).

The chain joins TRBV6-5 to TRBJ2-1; 9 bases are shared with TRBD2. The V and J ends lost 4 bases and 0 bases, in that order; junction bases with no gene match: 1. Germline V lookup: CDR1 MNHEY, CDR2 SVGAGI. The CDR3 loop spans 15 amino acids. The DNA for the CDR3 is TGTGCCAGCAGTTCTAGCGGGGCCTCCTACAATGAGCAGTTCTTC. It yields the protein CASSSSGASYNEQFF.

The CDR3 DNA reads as TGTGCCACCAGTGATTTGAACGGGAGGGCCGGAGATACGCAGTATTTT. This translates into CATSDLNGRAGDTQYF. This chain connects TRBV24-1 to TRBJ2-3; 8 bases agree with TRBD2. Germline-derived CDR1 and CDR2 are KGHDR and SFDVKD. V dropped 0 bases and J dropped 5; count of bases not matched to a gene: 6. The CDR3 has 16 amino acids.

V usage is TRBV5-3 and J usage is TRBJ1-1; unclear D gene. TRBV5-3 counts as an open reading frame of uncertain function. The CDR3 runs to 16 residues. Trimming removed 4 bases at V and 5 bases at J, with 21 bases between. The CDR3, as DNA: TGTGCCAGAAGCCCGTACCTGACTCTTAGGAGGACTGAAGCTTTCTTT. Protein: CARSPYLTLRRTEAFF.

This clone was detected a few times. The V and J genes are TRBV4-3 and TRBJ2-6; possible D gene TRBD1, 6 bases. In germline, CDR1 is LGHNA, CDR2 YSLEER. This CDR3 has 18 residues. V was pared by 3 bases and J by 0 bases, with 15 bases between. The CDR3: CASSHRRDTGSGANVLTF. In DNA form, the CDR3 reads TGCGCCAGCAGCCATCGCCGGGACACCGGCTCTGGGGCCAACGTCCTGACTTTC.

This clone was seen just once. The chain links TRBV10-3 to TRBJ2-7; 8 bases are a match to TRBD2. Trimming took 10 bases from V and 5 from J; bases not matched to a gene: 13. Germline V gene data show CDR1 as ENHRY and CDR2 as SYGVKD. The CDR3 consists of 14 residues. The CDR3 region is CATTAGTSIDEQYF. DNA of the CDR3: TGTGCCACCACGGCCGGGACTAGTATCGACGAGCAGTACTTC.

This clone was recorded only once. The chain recombines TRBV2 with TRBJ1-3; D gene ambiguous. CDR1 and CDR2 from the germline V gene are SNHLY and FYNNEI. V was clipped by 7 bases and J by 0 bases, with 10 bases between them. This CDR3 spans 14 amino acids. CDR3 bases: TGTGCCAGCATCAATGAACTCTCTGGAAACACCATATATTTT. Its translation: CASINELSGNTIYF.

This rearrangement joins TRBV14 to TRBJ2-5; possible D gene TRBD1, 5 bases. The V and J ends lost 4 bases and 1 base respectively, with 13 bases between them. The germline CDR1 and CDR2 sequences are SGHDN and FVKESK. The CDR3 covers 15 residues. CDR3 in amino acids: CASSRGKVIQETQYF. CDR3 nucleotide sequence: TGTGCCAGCAGCCGGGGCAAAGTCATCCAAGAGACCCAGTACTTC.

The chain couples TRBV29-1 to TRBJ1-1; the match to TRBD1 covers 7 bases. CDR1 and CDR2 from the germline V gene are SQVTM and ANQGSEA. The CDR3 runs to 14 residues. V shed 7 bases, J shed 1 base, and the junction held 9 bases outside the gene matches. The CDR3 is CSAEETGANTEAFF. CDR3 coding DNA: TGCAGCGCCGAAGAAACAGGGGCGAACACTGAAGCTTTCTTT.

The CDR3 DNA sequence: TGTGCCTGGAAACCAGGTTATAGCAATCAGCCCCAGCATTTT. This translates into CAWKPGYSNQPQHF. J is TRBJ1-5 and V is TRBV30, with D hard to call. The CDR3 is made up of 14 amino acids. The germline V and J ends were trimmed by 4 bases and 0 bases, with 10 bases remaining between them. Germline-derived CDR1 and CDR2 are GTSNPN and SVGIG (reference sequence).

The chain is built from TRBV24-1 and TRBJ2-7; a weak D match, TRBD1 (6 bases). The V and J ends lost 8 bases and 0 bases respectively, with 10 bases between them. CDR1 and CDR2 (germline): KGHDR, SFDVKD. This CDR3 contains 13 residues. The CDR3 region is CATTDSYSYEQYF. The CDR3 nucleotides read TGTGCCACCACGGACAGCTACTCCTACGAGCAGTACTTC.